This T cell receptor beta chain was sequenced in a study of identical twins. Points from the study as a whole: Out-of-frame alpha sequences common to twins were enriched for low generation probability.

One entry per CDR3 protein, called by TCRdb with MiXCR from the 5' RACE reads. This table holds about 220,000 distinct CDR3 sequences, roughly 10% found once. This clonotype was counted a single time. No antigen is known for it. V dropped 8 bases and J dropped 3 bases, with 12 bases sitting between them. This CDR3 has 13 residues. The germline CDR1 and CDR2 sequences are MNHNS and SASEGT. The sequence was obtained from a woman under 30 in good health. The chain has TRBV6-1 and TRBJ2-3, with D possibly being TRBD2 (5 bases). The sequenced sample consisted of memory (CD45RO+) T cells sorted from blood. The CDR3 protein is CASRGRGTDTQYF. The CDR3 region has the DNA TGTGCCAGCCGAGGTCGCGGGACAGATACGCAGTATTTT.